The present T cell receptor (beta chain) was sequenced within a study of vaccination effects on CD4 cells after COVID-19. Study information: The participants, recipients of two vaccine doses, got either BNT162b2 or mRNA-1273. Peptides at around 9.9 ug/ml and IL-2 at approximately 9.1 IU/ml were added to a few million PBMC per well.

Using immunoSEQ multiplex PCR, the repertoire was profiled, and TCRdb retains in-frame clones only, with some absent. Of tens of thousands of clones listed, 70% to 80% are singletons. The CDR3 has 15 residues. Per germline, CDR1 SGDLS and CDR2 YYNGEE. V gave up 3 bases and J gave up 8 bases; unmatched junction bases: 7. Isolation of CD4+ T cells took place after less than twelve days of culture. A note on this clone: Its antigen is currently unknown.

The study, taken as a whole, reports: Few convalescent patients, and no early post-infection timepoints, were available to the study.

V is TRBV9 and J is TRBJ2-1; TRBD2 matches at 11 bases. The source was CD4+ T cells from PBMCs cultured without peptide, collected before COVID-19 vaccination. This sequence originates from a human donor who received a COVID-19 vaccine. The CDR3 sequence is CASSGTSGGGDEQFF. CDR3 in DNA: TGTGCCAGCAGCGGTACTAGCGGGGGCGGGGATGAGCAGTTCTTC.